This entry describes one T cell receptor beta chain. It lacks a known antigen. The input lacks base qualities; no much larger clone sits a single base away. The data derive from a study of vaccination effects on CD4 cells after COVID-19 (dated by TCRdb to between 2021 and 2023). With respect to the entire study: The ViraFEST assay stimulated PBMC with viral peptide pools and then used TCR sequencing to identify antigen-specific CD4+ T cell clonotypes by expansion. Across the study, the median time from the second dose to post-vaccine sampling was 72 days (range 14 to 241). Approximately 2 million PBMC per well were cultured with roughly 10 ug/ml peptides in IMDM containing approximately 4.6% human AB serum, roughly 9.5 IU/ml IL-2 and gentamicin. In both COVID-19 convalescent patients and infection-naive vaccine recipients, the study compared SARS-CoV-2 spike-specific CD4+ TCR repertoires from before mRNA vaccination with those from after it. The full study included ten to eleven COVID-19 convalescent patients and a few SARS-CoV-2-naive healthy vaccine recipients. Cultures from other donors in the study were sequenced using the Oncomine TCR Beta short-read assay on an Illumina iSeq 100. Broad study findings and their caveats: Limitations of the study were the small number of convalescent patients and the absence of early post-infection timepoints. Clones induced by infection and clones induced by vaccination both contracted markedly at late timepoints after vaccination, which fits with T cell responses waning over time. In healthy vaccine recipients, vaccine-induced clones were almost all SARS-CoV-2 mono-reactive, with only 1 of 255 cross-reactive with common cold coronaviruses.

CDR1 and CDR2 are drawn from the germline V gene (reference sequence): WNHNN, SYGVQD. V and J are truncated by 3 bases and 4 bases respectively, leaving an intervening sequence of 4 bases. From the cysteine through the phenylalanine, the CDR3 covers 12 amino acids. Just CDR3 DNA is preserved here, 36 bases in frame from base 1. After less than 13 days of culture, CD4+ T cells were isolated with the EasySep CD4+ T cell isolation kit. Each participant received two doses of an mRNA SARS-CoV-2 vaccine, either BNT162b2 or mRNA-1273. Healthy vaccine recipients had no prior SARS-CoV-2 infection, confirmed by negative nucleocapsid antibodies before and after vaccination. Half of the culture medium was replaced with fresh IL-2-containing medium on days 3 and 7. Unless noted otherwise, every peptide stimulation condition was cultured in triplicate wells. PBMC were separated from whole blood using Ficoll-Paque Plus gradient centrifugation and were then either cryopreserved at -140C or used fresh. The QIAamp micro DNA kit was used to extract genomic DNA from the cultured CD4+ T cells.

The receptor library was made with the immunoSEQ multiplex PCR assay. TCR beta CDR3 sequencing was performed on DNA from the cultured, isolated CD4+ T cells. Concerning the study's data processing: Non-productive TCR sequences were discarded, and reads were trimmed to the CDR3 region, with only CDR3s of 7 or more amino acids retained. The MANAFEST web app was used to pick out antigen-specific clonotypes by comparing their expansion in peptide wells with that in reference cultures. To count as positive, a clone had to show expansion at FDR<0.05 compared with the reference and with all other wells, an odds ratio above 5, and a frequency above 0.1% in two replicate wells. A clonotype was called cross-reactive if it was significantly expanded both in SARS-CoV-2 spike wells and in at least one common cold coronavirus spike condition. Using the stringdist R package, CDR3 similarity was measured by Levenshtein distance, and unrooted trees were constructed with ape in R 3.6.1. TCRdb stores this immuneACCESS table with in-frame sequences only. Part of the clones is absent; in the studies checked, under half of the shortfall reflects unresolved V genes, and no reason is known for the rest. That table is the source of V, J and clone size, and D and trimming were worked out from the DNA. Recorded for this sample are around 46,000 clones; 65% to 80% of them occurred a single time. The ten largest clones represent 9.5% to 10% of the sample.

This TCR was sampled from a human donor who received a COVID-19 vaccine. This material consisted of CD4+ T cells from PBMCs cultured without peptide, taken after COVID-19 vaccination. The rearrangement combines TRBV10-1 with TRBJ1-5, with the D segment identity uncertain. The nucleotides read TGCGCCAGCAGTGACAGGAATCAGCCCCAGCATTTT. Its amino acids are CASSDRNQPQHF.